Each of the 23 T cell receptor beta chains below was sequenced from the same sample in a study of blood T cell repertoires in COVID-19. This table comes from immunoSEQ multiplex PCR, and its TCRdb copy is limited to in-frame clones, with some not included. The table includes under 300,000 clones, around 85% detected once. Sequencing was performed on peripheral blood. All receptors come from a woman between 65 and 79 years old with acute or convalescent COVID-19.

The chain is built from TRBV4-1 and TRBJ2-2; D is perhaps TRBD1 (5 bases). Germline V lookup: CDR1 MGHRA, CDR2 YSYEKL. CDR3 size: 15 residues. V lost 0 bases and J 4 bases, leaving 9 bases between the germline ends. The CDR3 DNA reads TGCGCCAGCAGCCAAGATCAAGGGGCCACCGGGGAGCTGTTTTTT. Translation: CASSQDQGATGELFF.

The genes are TRBV19 and TRBJ1-1, with 8 bases that match TRBD1. The CDR3 has 15 residues. Per germline, CDR1 LNHDA and CDR2 SQIVND (reference sequence). Trimming took 2 bases from V and 6 from J; bases not matched to a gene: 8. CDR3 protein: CASSIIGTGWAEAFF. In DNA form, the CDR3 reads TGTGCCAGTAGTATAATAGGGACAGGCTGGGCTGAAGCTTTCTTT.

The chain is built from TRBV10-3 and TRBJ1-1; TRBD1 agrees at 7 bases. J lost 3 bases, V lost 6 bases, and 7 bases had no gene match. In germline, CDR1 is ENHRY, CDR2 SYGVKD. The CDR3 extends over 14 amino acids. In DNA form, the CDR3 reads TGTGCCATCAGGTTAGACAGGGCTTACACTGAAGCTTTCTTT. This sequence encodes CAIRLDRAYTEAFF.

This clone was seen once. V and J are TRBV5-5 and TRBJ1-6; D is unresolved. The CDR3 spans 15 residues. Germline V gene sequence: CDR1 SGHKS, CDR2 YYEKEE (reference sequence). V lost 1 base to trimming and J lost 6 bases, with 11 bases between them. CDR3 DNA sequence: TGTGCCAGCAGCTTGAGGATCTTAGCTAATTCACCCCTCCACTTT. Residues: CASSLRILANSPLHF.

The V call is TRBV3-1 (or the pseudogene TRBV3-2), the J call TRBJ2-2, with 10 bases matching TRBD2. The V gene's germline CDR1 is LGHDT and CDR2 YNNKEL (reference sequence). J gave up 4 bases and V 4 bases, and 9 bases lay outside the gene matches. This CDR3 comprises 17 residues. The CDR3 DNA reads TGTGCCAGCAGCCGAAGGTCTAGCGGGGGTAGCACCGGGGAGCTGTTTTTT. This sequence encodes CASSRRSSGGSTGELFF.

The J gene is TRBJ1-5, the V gene TRBV2; possibly TRBD1 for D (5 bases). This CDR3 is built from 13 residues. V lost 4 bases and J lost 2, with 6 bases in between. Looked up from germline, CDR1 is SNHLY and CDR2 is FYNNEI. The CDR3 DNA sequence: TGTGCCAGCAGTGTAGGGGGCAATCAGCCCCAGCATTTT. Translation gives CASSVGGNQPQHF.

The rearrangement links TRBV3-1 (or the pseudogene TRBV3-2) to TRBJ2-7; maybe TRBD1 (5 bases). V shed 6 bases and J shed 4 bases, with 10 bases lying between them. Germline values: CDR1 LGHDT, CDR2 YNNKEL (reference sequence). There are 12 residues in the CDR3. The CDR3 DNA sequence: TGTGCCAGCAGGGCGACAGATTACGAGCAGTACTTC. It yields the protein CASRATDYEQYF.

This sequence joins TRBV19 and TRBJ1-5; 7 bases are a match to TRBD1. The CDR3 covers 15 residues. J was trimmed by 1 base and V by 5 bases; bases with no gene match: 5. The germline CDR1 and CDR2 sequences are LNHDA and SQIVND (reference sequence). The CDR3, as DNA: TGTGCCAGTAGTGTGACAGGGCGGAGCAATCAGCCCCAGCATTTT. It yields the protein CASSVTGRSNQPQHF. Together with reference TRBV19 and TRBJ1-5, the CDR3 gives the full variable domain: DGGITQSPKYLFRKEGQNVTLSCEQNLNHDAMYWYRQDPGQGLRLIYYSQIVNDFQKGDIAEGYSVSREKKESFPLTVTSAQKNPTAFYLCASSVTGRSNQPQHFGDGTRLSIL.

This chain connects TRBV10-3 to TRBJ2-4, with D uncertain. Germline V gives CDR1 ENHRY, CDR2 SYGVKD. V dropped 5 bases and J dropped 9 bases, with 14 bases sitting between them. The CDR3 consists of 13 residues. The CDR3 reads CAISSDSPTIQYF. The CDR3 region has the DNA TGTGCCATCAGTTCGGATAGCCCGACCATTCAGTACTTC.

This chain links TRBV19 with TRBJ1-1; D gene uncertain. Germline V gene sequence: CDR1 LNHDA, CDR2 SQIVND (reference sequence). This CDR3 is built from 13 residues. The V gene lost 4 bases and the J gene lost 1 base, with 7 bases spanning the gap. CDR3 sequence (DNA): TGTGCCAGTAGTACAACAGAGAACACTGAAGCTTTCTTT. Translating gives CASSTTENTEAFF.

The rearrangement links TRBV3-1 (or the pseudogene TRBV3-2) to TRBJ1-3; maybe TRBD1 (6 bases). This CDR3 contains 17 residues. The germline gives CDR1 LGHDT, CDR2 YNNKEL (reference sequence). The V end lost 4 bases, the J end lost 2 bases, and 18 bases lay between the germline ends. The CDR3 sequence is CASSLTRGAGAGNTIYF. DNA of the CDR3: TGTGCCAGCAGCCTCACCCGGGGGGCGGGTGCTGGAAACACCATATATTTT.

The rearrangement uses TRBV9 and TRBJ2-1; 8 bases line up with TRBD2. Per the germline V gene, CDR1 is SGDLS and CDR2 is YYNGEE. The V segment lost 0 bases and the J segment 6 bases; nucleotides outside the gene matches: 5. CDR3 length: 15 amino acids. CDR3 in DNA: TGTGCCAGCAGCGTAGCAGGTAGCGGGGCCAATGAGCAGTTCTTC. Translating it yields CASSVAGSGANEQFF.

This chain joins TRBV11-3 and TRBJ2-1; a weak D match, TRBD2 (6 bases). Germline values: CDR1 SGHNT, CDR2 YENEEA. With 0 bases removed from V and 9 bases from J, the gap between germline ends came to 18 bases. The CDR3 contains 16 residues. CDR3 DNA sequence: TGTGCCAGCAGCTTAGAATCTGGAGCGGGTCGACTTGAGCAGTTCTTC. Translating it yields CASSLESGAGRLEQFF. The whole variable domain, remainder taken from reference TRBV11-3 and TRBJ2-1, is EAGVVQSPRYKIIEKKQPVAFWCNPISGHNTLYWYLQNLGQGPELLIRYENEEAVDDSQLPKDRFSAERLKGVDSTLKIQPAELGDSAVYLCASSLESGAGRLEQFFGPGTRLTVL.

The J gene is TRBJ1-5, the V gene TRBV25-1, with a tentative D call TRBD1 (6 bases). There are 16 residues in the CDR3. Germline V gives CDR1 MGHDK, CDR2 SYGVNS. The V end lost 3 bases, the J end lost 2 bases, and 14 bases lay between the germline ends. As DNA, the CDR3 is TGTGCCAGCAGTGAGGGGGGGGCGCAGGGCAATCAGCCCCAGCATTTT. Its translation: CASSEGGAQGNQPQHF. Supplemented by reference TRBV25-1 and TRBJ1-5, the full variable domain reads EADIYQTPRYLVIGTGKKITLECSQTMGHDKMYWYQQDPGMELHLIHYSYGVNSTEKGDLSSESTVSRIRTEHFPLTLESARPSHTSQYLCASSEGGAQGNQPQHFGDGTRLSIL.

The chain recombines TRBV9 with TRBJ2-3; TRBD2 is a possible D gene (6 bases). CDR1 SGDLS and CDR2 YYNGEE come from the germline V gene. Between the trimmed V and J ends, which lost 2 bases and 6 bases, there was a span of 13 bases. The CDR3 sequence is 14 residues long. The CDR3 protein is CASSVAPGRDTQYF. The CDR3 region has the DNA TGTGCCAGCAGCGTGGCCCCAGGGAGGGATACGCAGTATTTT.

V usage is TRBV27 and J usage is TRBJ2-1, with TRBD1 identical over 9 bases. Germline values: CDR1 MNHEY, CDR2 SMNVEV (reference sequence). The CDR3 loop spans 13 amino acids. J lost 8 bases, V lost 6 bases, and 5 bases had no gene match. CDR3 sequence: CASSLQGADEQFF. The CDR3, as DNA: TGTGCCAGCAGCTTACAGGGGGCGGATGAGCAGTTCTTC.

The rearrangement links TRBV30 to TRBJ1-1; D call uncertain. Germline-derived CDR1 and CDR2 are GTSNPN and SVGIG (reference sequence). Trimming removed 2 bases from V and 6 bases from J, with 7 bases in between. This CDR3 has 11 residues. The CDR3 region is CAWSLGAEAFF. The CDR3 bases are TGTGCCTGGAGTTTAGGAGCTGAAGCTTTCTTT.

V and J are TRBV2 and TRBJ1-2; possibly TRBD1 for D (5 bases). Germline values: CDR1 SNHLY, CDR2 FYNNEI. V was shortened by 4 bases and J by 7 bases, with 16 bases between the two germline ends. The CDR3 is 14 amino acids. The CDR3, as DNA: TGTGCCAGCAGTGTCACAGGTGGTAGCCTTGGCTACACCTTC. This encodes CASSVTGGSLGYTF.

The J gene is TRBJ2-2, the V gene TRBV11-2, with 8 bases identical to TRBD2. Per germline, CDR1 SGHAT and CDR2 FQNNGV. The V gene end was trimmed by 5 bases and the J gene end by 4 bases; junction bases not matched to a gene: 9. The CDR3 extends over 16 amino acids. The DNA of the CDR3 is TGTGCCAGCAGCCGCTACAGGCGGGGGGCCACCGGGGAGCTGTTTTTT. This encodes CASSRYRRGATGELFF.

This clone was detected only once. The chain combines TRBV3-1 (or the pseudogene TRBV3-2) with TRBJ2-5; 9 nucleotides match TRBD2. Trimming cost V 3 bases and J 4 bases; bases outside gene matches: 9. Germline-derived CDR1 and CDR2 are LGHDT and YNNKEL (reference sequence). This CDR3 contains 16 residues. This chain's CDR3 is CASSHIVSGGGETQYF. The CDR3 region has the DNA TGTGCCAGCAGCCACATCGTTAGCGGGGGCGGAGAGACCCAGTACTTC.

This chain joins TRBV11-2 and TRBJ1-2; the match to TRBD1 covers 8 bases. The germline CDR1 and CDR2 sequences are SGHAT and FQNNGV. CDR3 length: 17 amino acids. V dropped 5 bases and J dropped 2; count of bases not matched to a gene: 13. The CDR3 DNA is TGTGCCAGCAGCCCTAGGGCAGGGGGCAATCAGAACTATGGCTACACCTTC. Its protein product is CASSPRAGGNQNYGYTF. Complete variable domain (other parts from reference TRBV11-2 and TRBJ1-2): EAGVAQSPRYKIIEKRQSVAFWCNPISGHATLYWYQQILGQGPKLLIQFQNNGVVDDSQLPKDRFSAERLKGVDSTLKIQPAKLEDSAVYLCASSPRAGGNQNYGYTFGSGTRLTVV.

The rearrangement joins TRBV10-3 to TRBJ1-2; possibly TRBD1 for D (5 bases). The CDR3 sequence is 13 residues long. V lost 10 bases and J lost 4, with 16 bases in between. Germline loops: CDR1 ENHRY, CDR2 SYGVKD. CDR3 nucleotide sequence: TGTGCCACGTCTGAACAGGCCTCCTATGGCTACACCTTC. Its protein is CATSEQASYGYTF.

The rearrangement links TRBV30 to TRBJ1-2; D is unclear. CDR1 is GTSNPN and CDR2 is SVGIG in the germline V gene (reference sequence). Between the trimmed V and J ends, which lost 2 bases and 2 bases, there was a span of 15 bases. The CDR3 is 15 residues long. This CDR3 reads CAWSWGGSRNYGYTF. The CDR3 nucleotides read TGTGCCTGGAGTTGGGGAGGGTCCAGGAACTATGGCTACACCTTC.